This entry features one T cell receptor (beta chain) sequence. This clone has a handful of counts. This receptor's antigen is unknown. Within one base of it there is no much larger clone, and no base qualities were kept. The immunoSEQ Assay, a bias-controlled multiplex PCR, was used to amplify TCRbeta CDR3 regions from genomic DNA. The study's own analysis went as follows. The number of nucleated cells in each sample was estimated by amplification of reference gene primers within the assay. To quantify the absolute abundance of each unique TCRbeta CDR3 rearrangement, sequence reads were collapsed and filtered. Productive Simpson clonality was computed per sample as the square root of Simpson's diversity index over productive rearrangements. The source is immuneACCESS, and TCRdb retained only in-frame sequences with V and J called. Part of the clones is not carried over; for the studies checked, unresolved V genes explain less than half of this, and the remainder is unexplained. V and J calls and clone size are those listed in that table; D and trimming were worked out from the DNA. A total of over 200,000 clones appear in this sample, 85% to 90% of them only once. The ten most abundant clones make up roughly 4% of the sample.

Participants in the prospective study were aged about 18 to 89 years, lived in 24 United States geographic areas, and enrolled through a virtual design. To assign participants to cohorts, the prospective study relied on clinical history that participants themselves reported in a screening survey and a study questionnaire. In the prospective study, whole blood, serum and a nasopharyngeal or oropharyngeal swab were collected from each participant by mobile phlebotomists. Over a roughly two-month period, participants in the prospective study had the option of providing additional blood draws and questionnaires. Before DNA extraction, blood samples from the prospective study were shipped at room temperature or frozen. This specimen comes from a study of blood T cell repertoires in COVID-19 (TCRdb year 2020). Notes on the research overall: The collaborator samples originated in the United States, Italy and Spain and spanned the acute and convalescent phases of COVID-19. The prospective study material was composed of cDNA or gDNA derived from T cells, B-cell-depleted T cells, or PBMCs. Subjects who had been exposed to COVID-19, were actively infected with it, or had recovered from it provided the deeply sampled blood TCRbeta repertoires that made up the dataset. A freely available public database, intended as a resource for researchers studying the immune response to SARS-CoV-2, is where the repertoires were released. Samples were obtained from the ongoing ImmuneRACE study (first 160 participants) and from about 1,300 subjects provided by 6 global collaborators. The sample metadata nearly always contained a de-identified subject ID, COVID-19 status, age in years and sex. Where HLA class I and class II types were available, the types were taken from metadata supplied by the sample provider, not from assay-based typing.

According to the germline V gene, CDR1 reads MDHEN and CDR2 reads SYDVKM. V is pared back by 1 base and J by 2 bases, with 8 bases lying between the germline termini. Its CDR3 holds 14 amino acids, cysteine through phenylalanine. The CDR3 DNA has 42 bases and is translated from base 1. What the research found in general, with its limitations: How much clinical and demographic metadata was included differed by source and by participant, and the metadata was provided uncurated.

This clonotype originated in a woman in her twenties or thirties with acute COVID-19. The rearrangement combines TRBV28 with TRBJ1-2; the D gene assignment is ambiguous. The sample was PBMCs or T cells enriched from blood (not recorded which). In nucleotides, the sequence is TGTGCCAGCAGTTTATACCCGGAGAACTATGGCTACACCTTC. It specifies CASSLYPENYGYTF.